Listed below are T cell receptor beta chains from one sample, sequenced in a study of T cell changes during pregnancy in multiple sclerosis. TCRdb's copy holds only in-frame clones and misses some; the assay was immunoSEQ multiplex PCR. The sample has tens of thousands of clones, 93% seen once. Sample: CD4+ T cells from peripheral blood mononuclear cells, taken after pregnancy. The receptors were gathered from a female donor with multiple sclerosis, enrolled in a pregnancy study. The CDR3 runs from the conserved cysteine through the conserved F or W. Fields, in order: J gene, D gene, clone size, CDR3 length, V gene, CDR3 protein, CDR3 DNA. A D gene is named only where the DNA matches it firmly. A row's size may be missing; if present it is once, few, many or a size class.

TRBJ2-7 | . | . | 13 | TRBV7-2 | CASSFSYSYEQYF | TGTGCCAGCAGCTTTAGTTATTCCTACGAGCAGTACTTC
TRBJ2-2 | . | . | 17 | TRBV5-4 | CASGSSVRTDNTGELFF | TGTGCCAGCGGCAGCTCCGTTCGGACAGACAACACCGGGGAGCTGTTTTTT
TRBJ1-2 | TRBD1 | . | 15 | TRBV19 | CASSASGTGGGGYTF | TGTGCCAGTAGTGCCTCCGGGACAGGGGGCGGGGGCTACACCTTC
TRBJ1-1 | . | . | 13 | TRBV5-1 | CASSSRQDTEAFF | TGCGCCAGCAGCTCCCGACAGGACACTGAAGCTTTCTTT
TRBJ1-2 | . | . | 17 | TRBV6-1 | CASSEREVRKQGGGYTF | TGTGCCAGCAGTGAACGGGAGGTTCGAAAACAGGGTGGCGGCTACACCTTC
TRBJ2-1 | TRBD1 | . | 15 | TRBV27 | CASSLDRGGYNEQFF | TGTGCCAGCAGCCTAGACAGGGGGGGATACAATGAGCAGTTCTTC
TRBJ1-2 | . | . | 11 | TRBV30 | CAWKAGIGYTF | TGTGCCTGGAAGGCAGGCATCGGCTACACCTTC
TRBJ2-2 | TRBD2 | . | 16 | TRBV18 | CASSPRLAENTGELFF | TGTGCCAGCTCACCTCGACTAGCGGAGAACACCGGGGAGCTGTTTTTT
TRBJ2-7 | TRBD1 | . | 14 | TRBV6-5 | CASTQTGGSYEQYF | TGTGCCAGCACACAGACAGGGGGGTCCTACGAGCAGTACTTC
TRBJ2-7 | TRBD1 | . | 18 | TRBV7-9 | CASSLGLSSDRGYVGQYF | TGTGCCAGCAGCTTAGGTCTATCGTCTGACAGGGGCTATGTTGGGCAGTACTTC
TRBJ2-7 | . | . | 11 | TRBV14 | CASSQAYEQYF | TGTGCCAGCAGCCAAGCATACGAGCAGTACTTC
TRBJ2-5 | TRBD2 | . | 15 | TRBV6-6 | CASSYSGLAGETQYF | TGTGCCAGCAGTTACTCGGGACTAGCGGGAGAGACCCAGTACTTC
TRBJ2-2 | . | . | 15 | TRBV4-1 | CASSQGGLRTGELFF | TGCGCCAGCAGCCAAGGGGGCTTAAGAACCGGGGAGCTGTTTTTT
TRBJ2-7 | TRBD1 | . | 15 | TRBV7-6 | CASSLEGQGSYEQYF | TGTGCCAGCAGCTTAGAGGGACAGGGTTCCTACGAGCAGTACTTC
TRBJ2-2 | TRBD2 | . | 17 | TRBV6-1 | CASSAQMGLAGTGELFF | TGTGCCAGCAGTGCTCAAATGGGACTAGCGGGCACCGGGGAGCTGTTTTTT
TRBJ2-1 | . | . | 15 | TRBV19 | CASSIAQVRGPEQFF | TGTGCCAGTAGTATAGCGCAAGTGCGGGGACCTGAGCAGTTCTTC
TRBJ2-1 | TRBD2 | . | 16 | TRBV19 | CASSFTSGSGYNEQFF | TGTGCCAGTAGTTTTACTAGCGGGAGCGGCTACAATGAGCAGTTCTTC
TRBJ2-7 | . | . | 16 | TRBV27 | CASSLNARELIYEQYF | TGTGCCAGCAGCTTAAATGCTCGGGAGTTGATATACGAGCAGTACTTC
TRBJ2-1 | . | once | 13 | TRBV25-1 | CASSPSSYNEQFF | TGTGCCAGCAGTCCGAGCTCCTACAATGAGCAGTTCTTC
TRBJ2-4 | . | . | 13 | TRBV10-1 | CASSEYLEGNQYF | TGCGCCAGCAGTGAGTACTTAGAGGGAAATCAGTACTTC
TRBJ2-3 | . | once | 15 | TRBV5-1 | CASSLGASLQDTQYF | TGCGCCAGCAGCCTAGGGGCTAGTTTGCAAGATACGCAGTATTTT
TRBJ1-2 | TRBD1 | . | 15 | TRBV5-1 | CASSLGQGAQGGYTF | TGCGCCAGCAGCCTGGGACAGGGGGCGCAGGGGGGCTACACCTTC
TRBJ1-2 | TRBD1 | . | 15 | TRBV11-2 | CASSFSGQGATGYTF | TGTGCCAGCAGCTTTTCGGGACAGGGGGCGACAGGCTACACCTTC
TRBJ1-2 | TRBD1 | . | 15 | TRBV18 | CASSPDRARLYGYTF | TGTGCCAGCTCACCGGACAGGGCTCGACTCTATGGCTACACCTTC
TRBJ1-3 | . | . | 13 | TRBV2 | CASSGLSGNTIYF | TGTGCCAGCAGTGGACTCTCTGGAAACACCATATATTTT
TRBJ1-5 | TRBD1 | . | 17 | TRBV19 | CASSTGTGLKGNQPQHF | TGTGCCAGTAGTACCGGGACAGGGCTCAAAGGGAATCAGCCCCAGCATTTT
TRBJ2-4 | TRBD1 | once | 16 | TRBV11-2 | CASSPWTGSTKNIQYF | TGTGCCAGCAGCCCATGGACAGGGAGCACCAAAAACATTCAGTACTTC
TRBJ1-3 | . | . | 15 | TRBV7-8 | CASSPSRGVGNTIYF | TGTGCCAGCAGCCCCTCCCGGGGGGTAGGAAACACCATATATTTT
TRBJ1-2 | . | once | 15 | TRBV5-1 | CASSLTGTTNYGYTF | TGCGCCAGCAGCTTAACAGGGACAACTAACTATGGCTACACCTTC
TRBJ2-3 | TRBD1 | once | 14 | TRBV6-5 | CASSPDREGDTQYF | TGTGCCAGCAGTCCCGACAGGGAAGGAGATACGCAGTATTTT
TRBJ2-5 | TRBD2 | . | 17 | TRBV4-2 | CASSQDSRTSGQETQYF | TGTGCCAGCAGCCAAGATAGTAGGACTAGCGGACAAGAGACCCAGTACTTC
TRBJ2-7 | TRBD1 | . | 12 | TRBV2 | CARKQGASEQYF | TGTGCCAGGAAACAGGGGGCAAGCGAGCAGTACTTC
TRBJ2-2 | . | . | 13 | TRBV15 | CATSRDHGGELFF | TGTGCCACCAGCAGAGATCACGGCGGGGAGCTGTTTTTT
TRBJ2-2 | . | few | 16 | TRBV7-2 | CASTHYSGPNTGELFF | TGTGCCAGCACACACTACAGCGGCCCCAACACCGGGGAGCTGTTTTTT
TRBJ2-6 | . | once | 14 | TRBV11-3 | CASGESSGANVLTF | TGTGCCAGCGGGGAGAGCTCTGGGGCCAACGTCCTGACTTTC
TRBJ1-6 | . | . | 14 | TRBV6-4 | CASSVGAWESPLHF | TGTGCCAGCAGTGTAGGCGCCTGGGAGTCACCCCTCCACTTT
TRBJ1-2 | TRBD1 | . | 18 | TRBV19 | CASSYGTGATPPHYGYTF | TGTGCCAGTAGTTACGGGACAGGGGCGACACCACCCCACTATGGCTACACCTTC
TRBJ2-1 | TRBD2 | . | 18 | TRBV2 | CASSEAGNLAGGYNEQFF | TGTGCCAGCAGTGAAGCGGGGAATCTAGCGGGGGGATACAATGAGCAGTTCTTC
TRBJ2-7 | TRBD1 | . | 15 | TRBV5-1 | CASSLVDRSIYEQYF | TGCGCCAGCAGCTTGGTGGACAGGTCGATCTACGAGCAGTACTTC